The T cell receptor (beta chain) described here comes from a study of cytomegalovirus exposure and HLA in healthy donors. Notes on the study in general: In a later analysis, first-cohort TCR clusters were found to tend to co-occur in the approximately 120 validation repertoires. Under in vitro conditions, a few CMV-associated chains were confirmed as specific for CMV antigens. Reported results showed that the classifier diagnosed cytomegalovirus status with high specificity and sensitivity. There were under 200 TCR beta chains listed as cytomegalovirus-associated.

Germline CDR1 and CDR2: GTSNPN and SVGIG (reference sequence). V lost 2 bases, J lost 2 bases, and 15 bases lay in between. The CDR3 spans 15 residues. TCRdb's table, derived via immunoSEQ multiplex PCR, lists solely in-frame clones and lacks some. This table holds tens of thousands of clones, around 90% found once. Comments on this clone: Its antigen is as yet unknown.

This sequence joins TRBV30 and TRBJ2-5, with D perhaps TRBD1 (6 bases). Specimen: PBMCs. This receptor was identified in a man younger than 35 in good health and CMV-seronegative. The CDR3 DNA follows: TGTGCCTGGAGTCGGGACCTTGGACAGCAAGAGACCCAGTACTTC. Its translation is CAWSRDLGQQETQYF.